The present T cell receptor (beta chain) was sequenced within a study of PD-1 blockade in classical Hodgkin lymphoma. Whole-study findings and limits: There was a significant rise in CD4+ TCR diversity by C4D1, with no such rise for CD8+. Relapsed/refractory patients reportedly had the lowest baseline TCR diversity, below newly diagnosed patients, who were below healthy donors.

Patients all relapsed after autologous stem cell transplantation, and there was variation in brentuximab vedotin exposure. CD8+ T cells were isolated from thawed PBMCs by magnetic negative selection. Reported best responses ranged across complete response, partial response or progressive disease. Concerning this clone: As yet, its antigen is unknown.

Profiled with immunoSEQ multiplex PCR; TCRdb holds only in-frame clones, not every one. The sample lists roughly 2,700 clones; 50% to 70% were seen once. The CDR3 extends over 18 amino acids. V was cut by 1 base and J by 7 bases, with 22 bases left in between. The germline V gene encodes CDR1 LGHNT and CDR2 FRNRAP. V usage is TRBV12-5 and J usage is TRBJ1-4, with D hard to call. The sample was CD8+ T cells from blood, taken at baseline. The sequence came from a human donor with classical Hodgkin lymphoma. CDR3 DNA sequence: TGTGCTAGTGGTTTGGACTTTCCCTCGGGCGCCGAACCTGAAAAACTGTTTTTT. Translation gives CASGLDFPSGAEPEKLFF.